These 9 T cell receptor beta chains share one sample of origin, sequenced in a study of T cell responses to AZD1222 COVID-19 vaccine. Sequencing was performed with immunoSEQ multiplex PCR; in TCRdb, only in-frame clones are kept and a portion is missing. Of over 50,000 clones in the sample, less than 85% were seen once. Here the sequenced sample was peripheral blood, taken on day 0 of AZD1222 vaccination. The receptors were gathered from an adult in good health.

This chain joins TRBV30 and TRBJ2-7; D assignment may be TRBD1 or TRBD2 (6 bases each). The V end was cut by 0 bases, the J end by 3 bases, with 15 bases between. Germline V gene data show CDR1 as GTSNPN and CDR2 as SVGIG (reference sequence). There are 15 residues in the CDR3. CDR3: CAWSVVTGAFYEQYF. The CDR3 DNA sequence: TGTGCCTGGAGTGTTGTAACGGGGGCTTTCTACGAGCAGTACTTC.

The chain couples TRBV5-1 to TRBJ2-1, with D possibly matching TRBD1 (6 bases). V was cut by 1 base and J by 2 bases, with 13 bases left in between. Germline V gives CDR1 SGHRS, CDR2 YFSETQ. The CDR3 has 16 amino acids. The CDR3 loop reads CASSLFVGDTYNEQFF. CDR3 coding DNA: TGCGCCAGCAGCTTGTTCGTCGGGGACACCTACAATGAGCAGTTCTTC.

This rearrangement joins TRBV18 to TRBJ2-7; D not resolved. Between the trimmed V and J ends, which lost 2 bases and 4 bases, there was a span of 6 bases. The CDR3 totals 12 residues. Germline loops: CDR1 KGHSH, CDR2 LQKENI. The CDR3 coding sequence is TGTGCCAGCTCACCAGTGAGTTACGAGCAGTACTTC. Translation: CASSPVSYEQYF.

V and J are TRBV12-5 and TRBJ1-3, with TRBD1 matching 9 bases. J lost 2 bases, V lost 5 bases, and 4 bases had no gene match. The germline CDR1 and CDR2 sequences are LGHNT and FRNRAP. The CDR3 contains 15 residues. CDR3 residues: CASGPGTGPGNTIYF. The CDR3 DNA reads TGTGCTAGTGGTCCTGGGACAGGGCCTGGAAACACCATATATTTT.

This chain joins TRBV11-3 and TRBJ2-7; 7 positions match TRBD2. This CDR3 is 16 amino acids long. V was pared by 5 bases and J by 2 bases, with 12 bases of the junction left unmatched. Germline-derived CDR1 and CDR2 are SGHNT and YENEEA. Here the CDR3 DNA reads TGTGCCAGCAGCGCTAGGGCGGGAGATAGCACCTACGAGCAGTACTTC. This translates into CASSARAGDSTYEQYF.

This clone was observed a single time. The genes are TRBV4-3 and TRBJ2-1, with TRBD2 matching 7 bases. This CDR3 is built from 18 residues. The germline CDR1 and CDR2 sequences are LGHNA and YSLEER. V dropped 0 bases and J dropped 2; count of bases not matched to a gene: 10. DNA of the CDR3: TGCGCCAGCAGCCAAGATCTGGCTAGCGGCTATACCTACAATGAGCAGTTCTTC. Residues: CASSQDLASGYTYNEQFF.

This chain uses TRBV7-8 with TRBJ1-5; maybe TRBD1 (5 bases). This CDR3 has 14 amino acids. Germline CDR1 is SGHVS and CDR2 is FQNEAQ. Trimming removed 5 bases from V and 0 bases from J, with 8 bases in between. CDR3 sequence: CASSGDGSNQPQHF. The CDR3, as DNA: TGTGCCAGCAGCGGGGACGGTAGCAATCAGCCCCAGCATTTT.

This chain joins TRBV7-9 and TRBJ1-2, with unresolved D. Trimming pared 8 bases from V and 3 bases from J, leaving 13 bases between. The germline CDR1 and CDR2 sequences are SEHNR and FQNEAQ (reference sequence). The CDR3 has 13 amino acids. CDR3 nucleotides: TGTGCCAGCTCCGAAGGCCTATACTATGGCTACACCTTC. Translation gives CASSEGLYYGYTF.

This clone was counted between two and nine times. The V and J genes are TRBV9 and TRBJ1-2, with 8 bases lining up with TRBD1. Trimming cost V 0 bases and J 3 bases; bases outside gene matches: 7. The CDR3 is made up of 16 amino acids. CDR1 is SGDLS and CDR2 is YYNGEE in the germline V gene. The CDR3 bases are TGTGCCAGCAGCGTAGAGGCAGGGGGCGCCCACTATGGCTACACCTTC. This translates into CASSVEAGGAHYGYTF.